Below, 8 T cell receptor beta chains from the same sample are listed, as sequenced in a study of Ad26.COV2.S vaccination and SARS-CoV-2 variants. Some clones are missing from TCRdb's copy, which holds only in-frame ones; the method was immunoSEQ multiplex PCR. The sample yields roughly 400,000 clones, roughly 90% seen once. Treatment denoted: around 19 received Ad26.COV2.S at low or high dose, single or two shots; 5 received placebo; per-sample allocation not given. Material that was analyzed had been drawn on day 63 after the first vaccine or placebo injection. This sample comprised peripheral blood, obtained in a trial of Ad26.COV2.S vaccine versus placebo. These receptors all come from a person aged 18-60 years who received the Ad26.COV2.S COVID-19 vaccine or a placebo.

V usage is TRBV6-5 and J usage is TRBJ2-5; tentatively, D is TRBD1 or TRBD2 (6 bases each). CDR1 and CDR2 from the germline V gene are MNHEY and SVGAGI. The CDR3 is made up of 14 amino acids. Trimming stripped 2 bases from V and 5 bases from J, with 12 bases between. The CDR3 DNA reads as TGTGCCAGCAGTTACCCCGGGGGCGGTGAGACCCAGTACTTC. Translation gives CASSYPGGGETQYF.

This chain uses TRBV18 with TRBJ1-1; 9 nucleotides align to TRBD1. This CDR3 region has 15 residues. Germline V gene data show CDR1 as KGHSH and CDR2 as LQKENI. Trimming at V came to 5 bases and at J to 1 base, leaving 5 bases not matched to a gene. DNA of the CDR3: TGTGCCAGCTCATCGGGACAGGGACCGAACACTGAAGCTTTCTTT. Its translation: CASSSGQGPNTEAFF.

The J gene is TRBJ1-2, the V gene TRBV29-1; D remains unclear. There are 11 residues in the CDR3. The germline gives CDR1 SQVTM, CDR2 ANQGSEA. Trimming removed 7 bases at V and 3 bases at J, with 9 bases between. CDR3 region: CSGESDYGYTF. The CDR3 coding sequence is TGCAGCGGGGAAAGTGACTATGGCTACACCTTC.

V gene TRBV6-6 combines with J gene TRBJ2-7; D gene ambiguous. The CDR3 is 16 residues long. V lost 2 bases and J lost 0, with 14 bases in between. Germline CDR1 reads MNHNY; CDR2 reads SVGAGI (reference sequence). This chain's CDR3 is CASSYPPGSASYEQYF. Here the CDR3 DNA reads TGTGCCAGCAGTTACCCCCCCGGGTCTGCCTCCTACGAGCAGTACTTC.

This rearrangement joins TRBV10-3 to TRBJ2-3, with 7 bases aligning to TRBD1. Germline V gene sequence: CDR1 ENHRY, CDR2 SYGVKD. V lost 6 bases, J lost 2 bases, and 5 bases stayed unmatched. CDR3 size: 14 residues. This CDR3 is CAISRDRATDTQYF. CDR3 in DNA: TGTGCCATCAGCCGTGACAGGGCCACAGATACGCAGTATTTT.

The rearrangement joins TRBV5-1 to TRBJ2-3, with TRBD2 matching over 9 bases. The CDR3 has 19 residues. Per the germline V gene, CDR1 is SGHRS and CDR2 is YFSETQ. The V segment lost 3 bases and the J segment 0 bases; nucleotides outside the gene matches: 14. The CDR3 sequence: CASSWTTGTSRASTDTQYF. As DNA, the CDR3 is TGCGCCAGCAGCTGGACAACCGGGACTAGCAGAGCTAGCACAGATACGCAGTATTTT.

This chain joins TRBV18 and TRBJ2-5, with 13 positions matching TRBD2. Trimming cost V 0 bases and J 7 bases; bases outside gene matches: 8. Germline-derived CDR1 and CDR2 are KGHSH and LQKENI. The CDR3 is 17 amino acids. CDR3 sequence: CASSPPALAGGAMTQYF. In DNA, the CDR3 is TGTGCCAGCTCACCACCAGCACTAGCGGGGGGGGCGATGACCCAGTACTTC.

The chain is built from TRBV20-1 and TRBJ2-3; D ambiguous. The CDR3 spans 10 residues. V lost 4 bases to trimming and J lost 9 bases, with 8 bases between them. Germline V lookup: CDR1 DFQATT, CDR2 SNEGSKA (reference sequence). CDR3 region: CSATIGTQYF. In DNA form, the CDR3 reads TGCAGTGCTACCATAGGGACGCAGTATTTT.